The 31 T cell receptor beta chains reported below all come from one sample, sequenced in a study of blood T cell repertoires in COVID-19 (dated by TCRdb to 2019 to 2021). Library preparation used the immunoSEQ multiplex PCR assay. As stored in TCRdb, this immuneACCESS dataset retains in-frame rearrangements with V and J assigned. A fraction of the clones does not appear; measured against another copy, unresolved V genes explain less than half of the discrepancy, and the remainder lacks a known reason. The sample table lists 160,000 or so clones, 87% of them with a count of one. The biggest ten clones account for 0.95% to 1.5% of the sample. The sequenced sample consisted of PBMCs or T cells enriched from blood (not recorded which). These TCRs come from a human donor with acute COVID-19. The donor label of this sample is uncertain.

J is TRBJ2-6 and V is TRBV9, with 10 bases identical to TRBD1. With 4 bases clipped from V and 3 bases from J, the junction kept 7 bases outside the gene matches. Germline loops: CDR1 SGDLS, CDR2 YYNGEE. The CDR3 length is 17 residues. The CDR3 DNA reads as TGTGCCAGCAGCTCCGGGACAGGGGCGGGTGGGGCCAACGTCCTGACTTTC. Amino acids: CASSSGTGAGGANVLTF.

The rearrangement joins TRBV30 to TRBJ1-1; D ambiguous. Germline CDR1 is GTSNPN and CDR2 is SVGIG (reference sequence). This CDR3 has 13 amino acids. Trimming pared 0 bases from V and 4 bases from J, leaving 9 bases between. CDR3 region: CAWSVPGPTEAFF. The CDR3 bases are TGTGCCTGGAGTGTACCTGGGCCCACTGAAGCTTTCTTT.

The chain links TRBV19 to TRBJ1-5; D is ambiguous. The germline V and J ends were trimmed by 6 bases and 7 bases, with 10 bases remaining between them. Germline V CDR1 and CDR2: LNHDA, SQIVND (reference sequence). The CDR3 is 12 amino acids. Here the CDR3 DNA reads TGTGCCAGTAGCGATCAGGCCCAGCCCCAGCATTTT. Translating gives CASSDQAQPQHF.

This clone came up once. The rearrangement joins TRBV6-1 to TRBJ1-5; D gene uncertain. Germline loops: CDR1 MNHNS, CDR2 SASEGT. This CDR3 has 16 amino acids. Deletions cut 3 bases from V and 0 bases from J, with 12 bases between. The DNA of the CDR3 is TGTGCCAGCAGTGATGAGGGAGTCTATAGCAATCAGCCCCAGCATTTT. Residues: CASSDEGVYSNQPQHF.

This clone was detected only once. The chain couples TRBV18 to TRBJ1-1; TRBD1 matches 9 bases. Trimming took 5 bases from V and 3 from J; bases not matched to a gene: 1. Germline CDR1 KGHSH, CDR2 LQKENI. This CDR3 spans 13 amino acids. The CDR3: CASSRQGDTEAFF. The CDR3 nucleotides are TGTGCCAGCTCAAGACAGGGGGACACTGAAGCTTTCTTT.

This rearrangement joins TRBV9 to TRBJ2-5; 8 nucleotides match TRBD1. Trimming at V came to 0 bases and at J to 2 bases, leaving 9 bases not matched to a gene. CDR3 length: 17 residues. Germline CDR1 reads SGDLS; CDR2 reads YYNGEE. CDR3 in amino acids: CASSVGQGRRLQETQYF. The CDR3 DNA reads TGTGCCAGCAGCGTAGGACAGGGGCGCCGATTACAAGAGACCCAGTACTTC.

This rearrangement joins TRBV19 to TRBJ1-5; D might be TRBD1 (6 bases). Germline-derived CDR1 and CDR2 are LNHDA and SQIVND (reference sequence). The CDR3 totals 16 residues. V lost 6 bases to trimming and J lost 9 bases, with 24 bases between them. DNA for the CDR3: TGTGCCAGTAGAGACGCAATGGGACAACATATCGTGCCCCAGCATTTT. It specifies CASRDAMGQHIVPQHF.

This clone appeared once. This chain connects TRBV7-8 to TRBJ2-2; TRBD2 matches at 9 bases. Per the germline V gene, CDR1 is SGHVS and CDR2 is FQNEAQ. Trimming cost V 4 bases and J 1 base; bases outside gene matches: 4. CDR3 length equals 16 residues. In nucleotides, the CDR3 is TGTGCCAGCAGCTGGCCTAGCGGGATGAACACCGGGGAGCTGTTTTTT. Amino acid sequence: CASSWPSGMNTGELFF.

J is TRBJ2-7 and V is TRBV27; possible D gene TRBD1, 6 bases. Germline CDR1 and CDR2: MNHEY and SMNVEV (reference sequence). The CDR3 consists of 14 residues. The germline V and J ends were trimmed by 5 bases and 0 bases, with 11 bases remaining between them. The CDR3 loop is CASSANRVSYEQYF. The CDR3 DNA reads as TGTGCCAGCAGTGCAAACAGGGTCTCCTACGAGCAGTACTTC.

The gene calls are TRBV30 and TRBJ1-6, with a tentative D call TRBD1 (6 bases). Germline V CDR1 and CDR2: GTSNPN, SVGIG (reference sequence). This CDR3 is built from 12 residues. V was trimmed by 7 bases and J by 5 bases, leaving 9 bases between them. This chain's CDR3 is CASDRHNSPLHF. In DNA, the CDR3 is TGTGCCTCTGACAGGCATAATTCACCCCTCCACTTT.

J is TRBJ2-2 and V is TRBV5-1, with D possibly being TRBD1 (5 bases). Germline lookup yields CDR1 SGHRS and CDR2 YFSETQ. Trimming stripped 4 bases from V and 1 base from J, with 8 bases between. CDR3 length: 14 residues. The chain's CDR3 is CASSPTENTGELFF. The CDR3 DNA reads as TGCGCCAGCAGCCCGACAGAGAACACCGGGGAGCTGTTTTTT.

This chain links TRBV4-2 with TRBJ2-2; the D gene is possibly TRBD1 (5 bases). This CDR3 region has 18 residues. V lost 0 bases and J 2 bases, leaving 16 bases between the germline ends. Germline CDR1 and CDR2: LGHNA and YNFKEQ. The CDR3 DNA reads as TGTGCCAGCAGCCAAGACAGGGTGGGGCAGGTTAACACCGGGGAGCTGTTTTTT. Its protein product is CASSQDRVGQVNTGELFF.

The chain uses TRBV19 and TRBJ1-4; D not resolved. The length of the CDR3 is 16 residues. Per germline, CDR1 LNHDA and CDR2 SQIVND (reference sequence). The V and J ends lost 0 bases and 4 bases respectively, with 12 bases between them. The CDR3 nucleotides are TGTGCCAGTAGTATAGATAAGGCAGGCTATAATGAAAAACTGTTTTTT. This encodes CASSIDKAGYNEKLFF.

The chain couples TRBV6-4 to TRBJ2-2, with D unresolved. The V end was cut by 2 bases, the J end by 6 bases, with 7 bases between. The CDR3 contains 13 residues. Germline loops: CDR1 MRHNA, CDR2 SNTAGT. CDR3 in DNA: TGTGCCAGCAGTGACCCCACAGCCGGGGAGCTGTTTTTT. Its protein is CASSDPTAGELFF.

This sequence joins TRBV4-2 and TRBJ2-1; 10 bases are a match to TRBD2. Germline V gene lookup returns CDR1 LGHNA and CDR2 YNFKEQ. The CDR3 length is 16 residues. Losses at the gene ends were 0 bases for V and 7 bases for J; bases not matched to a gene: 6. The CDR3 DNA sequence: TGTGCCAGCAGCCAAGAGGCTAGCGGGGGCCCAAATGAGCAGTTCTTC. It codes for CASSQEASGGPNEQFF.

The gene calls are TRBV19 and TRBJ2-1; TRBD1 matches at 11 bases. CDR3 length equals 14 residues. Trimming at V came to 9 bases and at J to 12 bases, leaving 13 bases not matched to a gene. Germline V gene sequence: CDR1 LNHDA, CDR2 SQIVND (reference sequence). The CDR3: CASTTGTGGGWQFF. The DNA for the CDR3 is TGTGCCAGCACCACCGGGACAGGGGGAGGATGGCAGTTCTTC.

The chain links TRBV30 to TRBJ1-5; D unclear. The germline CDR1 and CDR2 sequences are GTSNPN and SVGIG (reference sequence). The CDR3 totals 14 residues. V gave up 0 bases and J gave up 6 bases, with 12 bases separating them. CDR3 sequence (DNA): TGTGCCTGGAGTGTACGAGGGTTCCGTCAGCCCCAGCATTTT. Protein product: CAWSVRGFRQPQHF.

The CDR3 loop reads CASSTIGGDTEAFF. The DNA for the CDR3 is TGTGCCAGTAGTACTATCGGAGGGGACACTGAAGCTTTCTTT. The chain carries TRBV19 and TRBJ1-1, with D perhaps TRBD1 (5 bases). This CDR3 is built from 14 residues. Trimming pared 4 bases from V and 3 bases from J, leaving 12 bases between. CDR1 LNHDA and CDR2 SQIVND come from the germline V gene (reference sequence). Based on the CDR3 plus reference TRBV19 and TRBJ1-1, the full variable domain is DGGITQSPKYLFRKEGQNVTLSCEQNLNHDAMYWYRQDPGQGLRLIYYSQIVNDFQKGDIAEGYSVSREKKESFPLTVTSAQKNPTAFYLCASSTIGGDTEAFFGQGTRLTVV.

The rearrangement links TRBV15 to TRBJ2-5; D ambiguous. Germline V lookup: CDR1 LNHNV, CDR2 YYDKDF (reference sequence). This CDR3 contains 14 residues. V lost 1 base and J lost 5, with 11 bases in between. CDR3 in DNA: TGTGCCACCAGCAGAGTCCCCCAAGAGGAGACCCAGTACTTC. Residues: CATSRVPQEETQYF.

The chain uses TRBV4-1 and TRBJ1-6, with D possibly being TRBD1 (5 bases). CDR3 size: 14 residues. V lost 3 bases and J lost 6, with 9 bases in between. In germline, CDR1 is MGHRA, CDR2 YSYEKL. The CDR3, as DNA: TGCGCCAGCAGCCAGGGGGGTTTTAATTCACCCCTCCACTTT. This codes for CASSQGGFNSPLHF.

The rearrangement uses TRBV4-1 and TRBJ1-2, with D possibly TRBD1 on 6 matching bases. The CDR3 spans 15 residues. In germline, CDR1 is MGHRA, CDR2 YSYEKL. V dropped 4 bases and J dropped 3 bases, with 15 bases sitting between them. The CDR3 DNA sequence: TGCGCCAGCAGCCGCCCAGGTACAGGGCACTATGGCTACACCTTC. Translating gives CASSRPGTGHYGYTF.

This clone turned up a few times. The rearrangement joins TRBV13 to TRBJ1-4; weak D call: TRBD1 (6 bases). The CDR3 totals 15 residues. In germline, CDR1 is PRHDT, CDR2 FYEKMQ (reference sequence). The ends were cut back, 4 bases at V and 2 bases at J, with 11 bases in the middle. CDR3 in DNA: TGTGCCAGCAGCTCAGGGAGGGGGACTAATGAAAAACTGTTTTTT. Translation: CASSSGRGTNEKLFF.

The chain has TRBV4-3 and TRBJ2-1, with 9 bases fitting TRBD2. Losses at the gene ends were 1 base for V and 9 bases for J; bases not matched to a gene: 10. The CDR3 consists of 16 residues. CDR1 and CDR2 (germline): LGHNA, YSLEER. The CDR3: CASSQVGRGGHGEQFF. The CDR3 DNA sequence: TGCGCCAGCAGCCAAGTCGGGCGGGGGGGCCATGGTGAGCAGTTCTTC.

The CDR3 protein is CASSQDLAGAPYNEQFF. CDR3 coding DNA: TGCGCCAGCAGCCAAGATCTAGCGGGGGCTCCCTACAATGAGCAGTTCTTC. This chain uses TRBV4-3 with TRBJ2-1; the match to TRBD2 covers 10 bases. The CDR3 spans 17 residues. Trimming removed 0 bases from V and 2 bases from J; junction bases left unmatched: 4. The germline gives CDR1 LGHNA, CDR2 YSLEER.

The chain combines TRBV9 with TRBJ2-7; D is perhaps TRBD1 (6 bases). Trimming took 0 bases from V and 6 from J, leaving 13 bases between them. Germline CDR1 and CDR2: SGDLS and YYNGEE. This CDR3 has 14 amino acids. For the CDR3, the DNA is TGTGCCAGCAGCGTAGGAACAGGGTGGGGCGAGCAGTACTTC. As protein: CASSVGTGWGEQYF.

The chain uses TRBV9 and TRBJ2-1; D might be TRBD2 (5 bases). Germline V gives CDR1 SGDLS, CDR2 YYNGEE. The CDR3 is made up of 13 amino acids. V lost 0 bases, J lost 6 bases, and 7 bases lay in between. The CDR3 nucleotides are TGTGCCAGCAGCGTAGTAGGGAGCAATGAGCAGTTCTTC. It encodes CASSVVGSNEQFF.

J is TRBJ2-5 and V is TRBV29-1; D remains unclear. Per the germline V gene, CDR1 is SQVTM and CDR2 is ANQGSEA. Trimming stripped 3 bases from V and 4 bases from J, with 6 bases between. The CDR3 covers 11 residues. Here the CDR3 reads CSVDSGETQYF. CDR3 DNA: TGCAGCGTTGATTCCGGAGAGACCCAGTACTTC.

V is TRBV5-1 and J is TRBJ2-7; TRBD1 agrees at 11 bases. The CDR3 has 16 residues. Germline CDR1 reads SGHRS; CDR2 reads YFSETQ. V lost 4 bases and J lost 5; bases outside the gene matches: 11. For the CDR3, the DNA is TGCGCCAGCAGCCCATGGATGGGACAGGGGGGGAACGAGCAGTACTTC. As protein: CASSPWMGQGGNEQYF. The entire variable domain, with the rest obtained from reference TRBV5-1 and TRBJ2-7, is as follows: KAGVTQTPRYLIKTRGQQVTLSCSPISGHRSVSWYQQTPGQGLQFLFEYFSETQRNKGNFPGRFSGRQFSNSRSEMNVSTLELGDSALYLCASSPWMGQGGNEQYFGPGTRLTVT.

This clone was detected once. This chain uses TRBV9 with TRBJ1-2; TRBD1 matches 8 bases. Germline CDR1 and CDR2: SGDLS and YYNGEE. This CDR3 is built from 13 residues. Germline trimming cut 4 bases from V and 4 bases from J; bases unmatched to any gene: 3. CDR3 residues: CASSRGTGYGYTF. In DNA form, the CDR3 reads TGTGCCAGCAGCAGAGGGACAGGCTATGGCTACACCTTC.

This chain's CDR3 is CASSYEAEGNEQFF. CDR3 nucleotides: TGTGCCAGCAGTTACGAGGCGGAGGGGAATGAGCAGTTCTTC. V is TRBV6-5 and J is TRBJ2-1, with D perhaps matching TRBD2 (6 bases). The CDR3 covers 14 residues. Trimming removed 2 bases at V and 7 bases at J, with 12 bases between. Germline V gene sequence: CDR1 MNHEY, CDR2 SVGAGI.

The chain uses TRBV2 and TRBJ1-5; TRBD1 matches at 11 bases. V shed 7 bases, J shed 7 bases, and the junction held 9 bases outside the gene matches. The length of the CDR3 is 15 residues. In germline, CDR1 is SNHLY, CDR2 FYNNEI. In DNA, the CDR3 is TGTGCCAGCAACGACGGGACAGGGGGTTGGCAGCCCCAGCATTTT. Protein product: CASNDGTGGWQPQHF.